What follows are 22 T cell receptor beta chains derived from one specimen sequenced in a study of beta chain features in type 1 diabetes. The whole isolated RNA underwent reverse transcription, so sequencing captured expressed TCRB transcripts. Assay: immunoSEQ multiplex PCR; the TCRdb copy retains only in-frame clones and omits some. The data hold around 400,000 clones, with roughly 16% observed a single time. The material sequenced was naive CD4+ T cells from blood. Every receptor here comes from a young woman in good health.

The chain carries TRBV7-2 and TRBJ2-1, with D possibly being TRBD2 (6 bases). Germline loops: CDR1 SGHTA, CDR2 FQGNSA. Trimming cost V 1 base and J 1 base, with 11 bases left between them. There are 16 residues in the CDR3. The CDR3 sequence is CASSLGLGRSYNEQFF. The CDR3 coding sequence is TGTGCCAGCAGCTTAGGACTAGGACGTTCCTACAATGAGCAGTTCTTC.

In this sample, this clone turned up a few times. The chain is built from TRBV7-2 and TRBJ2-1; D uncertain. The CDR3 spans 14 residues. Deletions cut 1 base from V and 6 bases from J, with 10 bases between. Germline loops: CDR1 SGHTA, CDR2 FQGNSA. The CDR3 is CASSLGLDINEQFF. The CDR3 DNA sequence: TGTGCCAGCAGCTTAGGGTTAGATATCAATGAGCAGTTCTTC.

For the CDR3, the DNA is TGTGCCAGCAGCCAGCAGGGTGGACAGGGAGTACCGCAGTACTTC. Translation: CASSQQGGQGVPQYF. V gene TRBV5-4 combines with J gene TRBJ2-7; 8 positions agree with TRBD1. Unmatched junction bases numbered 15, after V lost 4 bases and J lost 9 bases. Looked up from germline, CDR1 is SGHNT and CDR2 is YYREEE (reference sequence). CDR3 length equals 15 residues.

About this clone: Other DNA sequences in this sample translate to the same CDR3. The V call is TRBV9, the J call TRBJ2-3, with D possibly matching TRBD1 (6 bases). V shed 4 bases and J shed 1 base, with 10 bases lying between them. From germline, CDR1 is SGDLS and CDR2 YYNGEE. This CDR3 region has 14 residues. This CDR3 reads CASSPRTGTDTQYF. In DNA, the CDR3 is TGTGCCAGCAGCCCGCGGACAGGCACAGATACGCAGTATTTT.

The chain employs TRBV9 and TRBJ2-5, with TRBD2 identical over 8 bases. Germline CDR1 is SGDLS and CDR2 is YYNGEE. V trimming: 4 bases; J trimming: 5 bases; junction bases outside the gene matches: 13. The CDR3 loop spans 16 amino acids. CDR3 sequence (DNA): TGTGCCAGCAGCTCAGCCGGGACTAGACGTAGGGAGACCCAGTACTTC. Its protein is CASSSAGTRRRETQYF.

For this clone: Because the CDR3's place on the DNA is in doubt, the DNA is left out and the CDR3 is given as listed by TCRdb. The chain has TRBV2 and TRBJ1-5; the table's TRBD1 call for D was not verified on the DNA. The CDR3 has 13 amino acids, counting both end residues. Germline V gene sequence: CDR1 SNHLY, CDR2 FYNNEI. The CDR3 spells CASILDIYQPQHF.

This clone was recorded a few times. The genes are TRBV15 and TRBJ1-1; D is possibly TRBD1 (6 bases). V lost 0 bases and J 10 bases, leaving 15 bases between the germline ends. The V gene's germline CDR1 is LNHNV and CDR2 YYDKDF (reference sequence). CDR3 size: 14 residues. As DNA, the CDR3 is TGTGCCACCAGCAGAGATCGGAACAGGGCAGGAGCTTTCTTT. Amino acid sequence: CATSRDRNRAGAFF.

This clone has a handful of counts. This rearrangement joins TRBV18 to TRBJ2-7, with 9 positions matching TRBD1. CDR3 length: 14 amino acids. Germline CDR1 is KGHSH and CDR2 is LQKENI. With 3 bases clipped from V and 3 bases from J, the junction kept 3 bases outside the gene matches. The CDR3 DNA follows: TGTGCCAGCTCACCGGACAGGGGTTTCTACGAGCAGTACTTC. It yields the protein CASSPDRGFYEQYF.

Concerning this clone itself: This CDR3 is also generated by other DNA sequences in the sample. The gene calls are TRBV5-4 and TRBJ1-5; TRBD1 matches at 7 bases. From germline, CDR1 is SGHNT and CDR2 YYREEE (reference sequence). V gave up 1 base and J gave up 7 bases; unmatched junction bases: 5. There are 14 residues in the CDR3. CDR3 sequence: CASSLTGVDQPQHF. The CDR3, as DNA: TGTGCCAGCAGCTTGACAGGGGTCGACCAGCCCCAGCATTTT.

This clone was counted between two and nine times. The chain employs TRBV18 and TRBJ1-1; D might be TRBD1 (6 bases). The germline gives CDR1 KGHSH, CDR2 LQKENI. The CDR3 totals 13 residues. Trimming stripped 2 bases from V and 14 bases from J, with 18 bases between. CDR3 region: CASSPGQMGFSFF. The CDR3 DNA is TGTGCCAGCTCACCAGGACAGATGGGCTTCTCCTTCTTT.

Regarding this clone: This sample also contains other DNA sequences that code for the same CDR3. The chain joins TRBV28 to TRBJ1-2; D remains ambiguous. Deletions cut 2 bases from V and 4 bases from J, with 5 bases between. Per the germline V gene, CDR1 is MDHEN and CDR2 is SYDVKM. The CDR3 runs 12 residues. Here the CDR3 reads CASSLSGYGYTF. The CDR3 DNA reads as TGTGCCAGCAGTTTAAGCGGCTATGGCTACACCTTC.

The chain combines TRBV29-1 with TRBJ2-7, with 10 positions matching TRBD2. V lost 4 bases to trimming and J lost 0 bases; unmatched junction nucleotides: 3. The CDR3 is made up of 14 amino acids. The germline CDR1 and CDR2 sequences are SQVTM and ANQGSEA. Here the CDR3 reads CSVGGTSVSYEQYF. CDR3 nucleotide sequence: TGCAGCGTTGGGGGGACTAGCGTCTCCTACGAGCAGTACTTC.

This clone was seen only a few times. The chain couples TRBV14 to TRBJ2-1, with D hard to call. Trimming stripped 4 bases from V and 4 bases from J, with 17 bases between. The CDR3 covers 16 residues. Germline loops: CDR1 SGHDN, CDR2 FVKESK. The CDR3 coding sequence is TGTGCCAGCAGCCCCGACAACCCGAGTAGGTACAATGAGCAGTTCTTC. Its translation: CASSPDNPSRYNEQFF.

The CDR3 here is CASSLAGVSPTGELFF. CDR3 DNA: TGTGCCAGCAGCCTAGCGGGAGTTTCCCCAACCGGGGAGCTGTTTTTT. The chain carries TRBV5-4 and TRBJ2-2, with 10 bases aligning to TRBD2. The CDR3 has 16 residues. The germline V gene has CDR1 SGHNT and CDR2 YYREEE (reference sequence). V trimming: 4 bases; J trimming: 5 bases; junction bases outside the gene matches: 8.

This clone was counted a few times. The J gene is TRBJ2-5, the V gene TRBV28, with no clear D. The CDR3 is 14 residues long. V was clipped by 2 bases and J by 5 bases, with 12 bases between them. Germline lookup yields CDR1 MDHEN and CDR2 SYDVKM. As DNA, the CDR3 is TGTGCCAGCAGTTTAGGCGGTCCGCTGGAGACCCAGTACTTC. Translation: CASSLGGPLETQYF.

In its sample, this clone was seen a few times. This chain joins TRBV6-4 and TRBJ2-7, with 7 bases lining up with TRBD1. Trimming at V came to 8 bases and at J to 0 bases, leaving 4 bases not matched to a gene. From germline, CDR1 is MRHNA and CDR2 SNTAGT. The CDR3 is 13 amino acids. The CDR3 nucleotides are TGTGCCAGCCAGACAGGGAACTCCTACGAGCAGTACTTC. This encodes CASQTGNSYEQYF.

This rearrangement joins TRBV29-1 to TRBJ2-3, with TRBD2 matching 16 bases. Germline V gene lookup returns CDR1 SQVTM and CDR2 ANQGSEA. The CDR3 contains 17 residues. V lost 4 bases to trimming and J lost 1 base; unmatched junction nucleotides: 5. Here the CDR3 DNA reads TGCAGCGTTGTGGGGACTAGCGGGAGGGCCGGCACAGATACGCAGTATTTT. Its translation: CSVVGTSGRAGTDTQYF.

This chain joins TRBV7-2 and TRBJ1-4, with D unclear. The CDR3 length is 13 residues. CDR1 and CDR2 from the germline V gene are SGHTA and FQGNSA. V was shortened by 5 bases and J by 6 bases, with 10 bases between the two germline ends. CDR3 protein: CASSPYSDEKLFF. DNA of the CDR3: TGTGCCAGCAGCCCGTATTCTGATGAAAAACTGTTTTTT.

CDR3 loop: CASRRSPPYNEQFF. CDR3 DNA sequence: TGTGCCAGCCGGCGGAGCCCCCCCTACAATGAGCAGTTCTTC. The chain couples TRBV14 to TRBJ2-1, with no clear D. The germline V and J ends were trimmed by 8 bases and 2 bases, with 13 bases remaining between them. Germline V lookup: CDR1 SGHDN, CDR2 FVKESK. This CDR3 region has 14 residues.

V gene TRBV13 combines with J gene TRBJ2-1, with 11 bases fitting TRBD2. The CDR3 runs to 20 residues. The V gene's germline CDR1 is PRHDT and CDR2 FYEKMQ (reference sequence). V lost 2 bases, J lost 4 bases, and 16 bases stayed unmatched. CDR3 in DNA: TGTGCCAGCAGCTTAATAACCCGCGGTGGGACTAGCGGAACGTACAATGAGCAGTTCTTC. It is translated as CASSLITRGGTSGTYNEQFF.

The chain links TRBV28 to TRBJ2-4; D possibly corresponds to TRBD1 (6 bases). V was clipped by 8 bases and J by 5 bases, with 10 bases between them. CDR1 and CDR2 (germline): MDHEN, SYDVKM. The CDR3 runs 12 residues. The CDR3 DNA is TGTGCCAGCTCGTGGGGGCAAAACATTCAGTACTTC. Amino acid sequence: CASSWGQNIQYF.

The gene calls are TRBV29-1 and TRBJ2-1, with D unresolved. Germline V lookup: CDR1 SQVTM, CDR2 ANQGSEA. Trimming took 4 bases from V and 3 from J, leaving 13 bases between them. The CDR3 spans 14 residues. The CDR3 DNA is TGCAGCGTTGGCCAGCTGGCGGTCTACAATGAGCAGTTCTTC. It specifies CSVGQLAVYNEQFF.